This T cell receptor (beta chain) was sequenced for a study of T-cell memory formation after mild COVID-19. Whole-study context: TCR clusters mostly belonged to single donors.

Germline CDR1 and CDR2: MNHEY and SMNVEV (reference sequence). The V end was cut by 6 bases, the J end by 6 bases, with 20 bases between. The CDR3 length is 15 residues. TCRdb recomputed calls from the 5' RACE reads with MiXCR, one row per CDR3 protein. Here the sample spans about 350,000 distinct CDR3 sequences, roughly 15% being singletons. The material sequenced was PBMCs or a T cell subset sorted from them (not recorded which). The rearrangement links TRBV27 to TRBJ1-2, with D possibly matching TRBD1 (6 bases). This clonotype was sampled from a young man who had mild COVID-19 (a few samples of this study predate the infection). Cell type and time point are not known. Here the CDR3 DNA reads TGTGCCAGCAGGCGAGGGGGGACGCTCTGGGATGGCTACACCTTC. As protein: CASRRGGTLWDGYTF.